This paragraph covers one TCR beta chain sequence. The antigen remains unidentified. 5' RACE with UMI labels generated the TRB cDNA libraries. One entry per CDR3 protein, without DNA, is what TCRdb gives after re-calling the 5' RACE reads. The sample's table shows about 80,000 distinct CDR3 sequences. Germline CDR1 reads SQVTM; CDR2 reads ANQGSEA. The CDR3 loop spans 12 amino acids. The sample is drawn from a study of CXCR3-negative and CXCR3-positive naive CD8 T cells. Study-level results: TRBV-TRBJ usage matched between naive CXCR3-negative and CXCR3-positive cells but not between memory cells.

Sequencing was performed on naive CXCR3- CD8+ T cells from blood. Documented subset: CD45RO-CCR7+CD27+CD95- naive CD8+ T cells lacking CXCR3 (TNR3-). The chain uses TRBV29-1 and TRBJ2-2. The receptor's source is a human donor in good health. Some clones in this sample may be carry-over from other donors' samples. CDR3 amino acids: CSVNDIYGELFF.